A single T cell receptor beta chain is shown here with its context. Germline CDR1 reads SEHNR; CDR2 reads FQNEAQ (reference sequence). The V end lost 4 bases, the J end lost 3 bases, and 8 bases lay between the germline ends. The CDR3 has 13 residues. The data were taken from a study of blood T cell repertoires in COVID-19. Profiled with immunoSEQ multiplex PCR; TCRdb holds only in-frame clones, not every one. The table has 240,000 or so clones, 70% to 90% seen once. Sample: PBMCs or T cells enriched from blood (not recorded which). The sequence derives from a man aged 50-60 years who had been exposed to COVID-19. This chain uses TRBV7-9 with TRBJ2-3, with D possibly TRBD2 on 5 matching bases. The CDR3 sequence is CASSSRGTDTQYF. The DNA for the CDR3 is TGTGCCAGCAGCTCCCGGGGAACAGATACGCAGTATTTT.